The 14 T cell receptor beta chains listed next were all sequenced from one sample in a study of tissue T cells after allogeneic stem cell transplantation. Profiling relied on immunoSEQ multiplex PCR, and the TCRdb table lists in-frame clones only, not all of them. This sample yields roughly 25,000 clones, of which about 89% are seen a single time; roughly 2% belongs to the top ten. Sequenced material: blood, taken before transplantation. The receptors come from an older male donor who later had graft-versus-host disease after an allogeneic stem cell transplant.

For the CDR3, the DNA is TGTGCCAGCTCACCAAGCGAGAAGTATGACCGCTCTGGGGCCAACGTCCTGACTTTC. This codes for CASSPSEKYDRSGANVLTF. The chain is built from TRBV18 and TRBJ2-6; no definite D call. The CDR3 is 19 amino acids. Germline values: CDR1 KGHSH, CDR2 LQKENI. V was shortened by 2 bases and J by 0 bases, with 17 bases between the two germline ends.

This chain uses TRBV16 with TRBJ1-2; weak D call: TRBD1 (5 bases). Germline CDR1 reads KGHSY; CDR2 reads FQNENV. CDR3 length equals 14 residues. Trimming removed 0 bases at V and 8 bases at J, with 13 bases between. CDR3 nucleotide sequence: TGTGCCAGCAGCCAATCACCAGGGTTGGGCGGCTACACCTTC. This codes for CASSQSPGLGGYTF.

The rearrangement uses TRBV4-2 and TRBJ2-7; 12 bases are shared with TRBD2. Trimming removed 2 bases from V and 7 bases from J; junction bases left unmatched: 9. The length of the CDR3 is 16 residues. Germline V gene lookup returns CDR1 LGHNA and CDR2 YNFKEQ. In DNA, the CDR3 is TGTGCCAGCAGCCAATTAAGACTAGCGGGAGTTGGTGAGCAGTACTTC. Translated: CASSQLRLAGVGEQYF.

This rearrangement joins TRBV12-3 or TRBV12-4 to TRBJ1-1; D unclear. V dropped 1 base and J dropped 10 bases, with 13 bases sitting between them. CDR3 length: 13 amino acids. This CDR3 reads CASSLEEGFGAFF. The DNA for the CDR3 is TGTGCCAGCAGTTTAGAAGAGGGTTTCGGAGCTTTCTTT.

V and J are TRBV6-4 and TRBJ1-2; TRBD1 aligns across 8 bases. The CDR3 extends over 15 amino acids. V shed 6 bases, J shed 5 bases, and the junction held 11 bases outside the gene matches. The V gene's germline CDR1 is MRHNA and CDR2 SNTAGT. The CDR3 loop is CASSPGQGANYGYTF. The CDR3 nucleotides are TGTGCCAGCAGCCCCGGGCAGGGGGCGAATTATGGCTACACCTTC.

V gene TRBV3-1 (or the pseudogene TRBV3-2) combines with J gene TRBJ1-4; D is undetermined. The germline CDR1 and CDR2 sequences are LGHDT and YNNKEL (reference sequence). V lost 0 bases to trimming and J lost 4 bases, with 15 bases between them. CDR3 length equals 17 residues. The CDR3 nucleotides are TGTGCCAGCAGCCAAGATTTCCCGGGGATGAATAATGAAAAACTGTTTTTT. Amino acids: CASSQDFPGMNNEKLFF.

The rearrangement uses TRBV7-9 and TRBJ1-2, with unresolved D. Germline values: CDR1 SEHNR, CDR2 FQNEAQ (reference sequence). The V and J ends lost 1 base and 7 bases respectively, with 19 bases between them. The CDR3 totals 16 residues. CDR3: CASSLEHSSTLAGYTF. Here the CDR3 DNA reads TGTGCCAGCAGCTTAGAGCACAGCTCGACTTTGGCTGGCTACACCTTC.

V gene TRBV3-1 (or the pseudogene TRBV3-2) combines with J gene TRBJ1-2; D is perhaps TRBD1 (5 bases). There are 14 residues in the CDR3. Germline V gives CDR1 LGHDT, CDR2 YNNKEL (reference sequence). The V end lost 0 bases, the J end lost 4 bases, and 9 bases lay between the germline ends. CDR3 residues: CASSQEGLSYGYTF. The CDR3 nucleotides are TGTGCCAGCAGCCAAGAGGGGCTCAGCTATGGCTACACCTTC.

The chain uses TRBV10-3 and TRBJ1-5; D is possibly TRBD1 (6 bases). The CDR3 extends over 14 amino acids. Germline CDR1 reads ENHRY; CDR2 reads SYGVKD. V lost 4 bases, J lost 1 base, and 8 bases lay in between. This CDR3 is CAISADRSNQPQHF. In DNA, the CDR3 is TGTGCCATCAGTGCGGACAGAAGCAATCAGCCCCAGCATTTT.

This clone was picked up one time. The chain joins TRBV7-2 to TRBJ2-7; TRBD1 might be the D (6 bases). This CDR3 region has 15 residues. With 0 bases removed from V and 2 bases from J, the gap between germline ends came to 11 bases. CDR1 and CDR2 from the germline V gene are SGHTA and FQGNSA. Here the CDR3 DNA reads TGTGCCAGCAGCTTAGCGGGGGCCTTAACCTACGAGCAGTACTTC. It translates to CASSLAGALTYEQYF.

The chain links TRBV7-9 to TRBJ2-7; 8 nucleotides match TRBD1. Trimming removed 3 bases from V and 2 bases from J; junction bases left unmatched: 3. The length of the CDR3 is 14 residues. CDR1 is SEHNR and CDR2 is FQNEAQ in the germline V gene (reference sequence). The CDR3 DNA reads TGTGCCAGCAGCTTTAGCAGGGGGCCCTACGAGCAGTACTTC. Amino acid sequence: CASSFSRGPYEQYF.

This clone has a handful of counts. The genes are TRBV6-6 and TRBJ1-2; 9 bases are a match to TRBD1. V dropped 4 bases and J dropped 8; count of bases not matched to a gene: 5. Looked up from germline, CDR1 is MNHNY and CDR2 is SVGAGI (reference sequence). The CDR3 has 13 amino acids. This CDR3 is CASSWGQGEGYTF. The CDR3 DNA is TGTGCCAGCAGTTGGGGACAGGGAGAAGGCTACACCTTC.

This chain joins TRBV19 and TRBJ1-5; TRBD1 matches at 7 bases. After removal of 6 bases from V and 4 bases from J, the junction contained 9 bases not matched to a gene. The CDR3 is made up of 15 amino acids. The germline gives CDR1 LNHDA, CDR2 SQIVND (reference sequence). The CDR3 sequence: CASSPGTVGNQPQHF. CDR3 nucleotide sequence: TGTGCCAGTAGCCCTGGGACAGTGGGGAATCAGCCCCAGCATTTT.

The CDR3, as DNA: TGTGCCAGCAGTACAGGGAATCTAAATCCCTACGAGCAGTACTTC. Translated, it gives CASSTGNLNPYEQYF. The rearrangement links TRBV6-5 to TRBJ2-7; tentative D call: TRBD1 (6 bases). Germline values: CDR1 MNHEY, CDR2 SVGAGI. The length of the CDR3 is 15 residues. V was clipped by 5 bases and J by 2 bases, with 16 bases between them.